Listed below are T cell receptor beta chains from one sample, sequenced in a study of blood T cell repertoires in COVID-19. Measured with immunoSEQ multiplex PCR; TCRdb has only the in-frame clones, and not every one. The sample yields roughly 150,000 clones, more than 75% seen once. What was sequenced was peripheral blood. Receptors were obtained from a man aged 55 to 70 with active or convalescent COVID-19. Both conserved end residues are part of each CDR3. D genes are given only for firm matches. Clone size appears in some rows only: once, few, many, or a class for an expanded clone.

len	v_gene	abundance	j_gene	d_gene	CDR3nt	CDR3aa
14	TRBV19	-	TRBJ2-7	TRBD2	TGTGCCAGTGGGGTGGGGACTACCAACTACGAGCAGTACTTC	CASGVGTTNYEQYF
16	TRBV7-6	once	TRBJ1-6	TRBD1	TGTGCCAGCAGCCTACGGGACAGCGCTAATAATTCACCCCTCCACTTT	CASSLRDSANNSPLHF
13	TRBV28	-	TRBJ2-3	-	TGTGCCAGCAGTTCCTCGGGCACAGATACGCAGTATTTT	CASSSSGTDTQYF
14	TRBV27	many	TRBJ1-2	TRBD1	TGTGCCAGCAGTTTATCGATACAGGGGGCAGGCTACACCTTC	CASSLSIQGAGYTF
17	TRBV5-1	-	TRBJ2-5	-	TGCGCCAGCAGCTCGGATCCCGAGACATCAGTCATGGAGACCCAGTACTTC	CASSSDPETSVMETQYF
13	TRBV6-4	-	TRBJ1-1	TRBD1	TGTGCCAGCAGTGATCAGACAGGGGTGCGAGCTTTCTTT	CASSDQTGVRAFF
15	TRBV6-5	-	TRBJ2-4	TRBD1	TGTGCCAGCAGGCGGGACAGGGGAACCAAAAACATTCAGTACTTC	CASRRDRGTKNIQYF
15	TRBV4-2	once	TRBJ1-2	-	TGTGCCAGCAGCCAAATGGGTCAGGTTAACTATGGCTACACCTTC	CASSQMGQVNYGYTF
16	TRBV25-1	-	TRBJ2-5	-	TGTGCCAGCAGTGAATATCGAGTAGCGAGCCAAGAGACCCAGTACTTC	CASSEYRVASQETQYF
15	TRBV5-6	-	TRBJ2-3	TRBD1	TGTGCCAGCAGCAGAGACAGGGACCTATGGGATACGCAGTATTTT	CASSRDRDLWDTQYF
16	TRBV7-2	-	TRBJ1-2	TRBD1	TGTGCCAGCAGCTTAGGCCCAGGGGGACCAGGCTATGGCTACACCTTC	CASSLGPGGPGYGYTF
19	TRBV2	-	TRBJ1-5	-	TGTGCCAGCAGTGAAGCAAATTGGGGCAACTTAAATAGCAATCAGCCCCAGCATTTT	CASSEANWGNLNSNQPQHF
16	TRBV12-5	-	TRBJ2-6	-	TGTGCTAGTGGTCTCCAGGGGTTCACTGGGGCCAACGTCCTGACTTTC	CASGLQGFTGANVLTF
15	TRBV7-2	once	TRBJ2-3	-	TGTGCCAGCAGTCGGACAGTTCAAAGCACAGATACGCAGTATTTT	CASSRTVQSTDTQYF
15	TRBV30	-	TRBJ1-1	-	TGTGCCTGGAGTGGAAGGAGCCGGAAGAACACTGAAGCTTTCTTT	CAWSGRSRKNTEAFF
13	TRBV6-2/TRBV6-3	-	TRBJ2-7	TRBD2	TGTGCCAGCACCCCTGGGAGGGTCGGCGAGCAGTACTTC	CASTPGRVGEQYF
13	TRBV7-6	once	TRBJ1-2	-	TGTGCCAGCAGCTTAGAACAGGGCTATGGCTACACCTTC	CASSLEQGYGYTF
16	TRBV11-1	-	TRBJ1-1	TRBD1	TGTGCCAGCAGCTTAGGCGTTGCGGCAGGGGGCACTGAAGCTTTCTTT	CASSLGVAAGGTEAFF
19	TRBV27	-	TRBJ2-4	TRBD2	TGTGCCAGCAGCCTAACCTCCTTGACTAGCGGGAGTCCCCAAAACATTCAGTACTTC	CASSLTSLTSGSPQNIQYF
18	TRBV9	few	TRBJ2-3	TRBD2	TGTGCCAGCAGCGATGGGACTAGCGGGACCACTAGCACAGATACGCAGTATTTT	CASSDGTSGTTSTDTQYF
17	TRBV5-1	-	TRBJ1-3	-	TGCGCCAGCAGCTTGGCTCCCAGAACGAACTCTGGAAACACCATATATTTT	CASSLAPRTNSGNTIYF
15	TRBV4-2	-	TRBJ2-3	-	TGTGCCAGCAGCCCATTGGACAGACCAACAGATACGCAGTATTTT	CASSPLDRPTDTQYF
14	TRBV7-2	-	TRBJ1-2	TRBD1	TGTGCCAGCAGCCCAGCGGCAGGGGGCTATGGCTACACCTTC	CASSPAAGGYGYTF
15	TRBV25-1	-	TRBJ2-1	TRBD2	TGTGCCAGCAGTGCAGCTTTCGGGAGGGTGGATGAGCAGTTCTTC	CASSAAFGRVDEQFF
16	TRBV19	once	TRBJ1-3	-	TGTGCCAGTAGACCCCAGGGGTTCAGAGGTGGAAACACCATATATTTT	CASRPQGFRGGNTIYF
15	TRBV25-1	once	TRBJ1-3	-	TGTGCCAGCAGTGATAAGACGGGGACTGGAAACACCATATATTTT	CASSDKTGTGNTIYF